Each of the 16 T cell receptor beta chains below was sequenced from the same sample in a study of T cell repertoires in cytomegalovirus infection. TCRdb used MiXCR to reprocess the reads, holding one entry per CDR3 protein. The repertoire holds 510,000 or so distinct CDR3 sequences, with around 27% as singletons. Sequencing used PBMCs. These TCRs come from a human donor in good health (CMV status not recorded). Some clones in this sample may be carry-over from other donors' samples.

In its sample, this clonotype was seen a few times. The rearrangement uses TRBV28 and TRBJ2-1; 8 nucleotides agree with TRBD2. Looked up from germline, CDR1 is MDHEN and CDR2 is SYDVKM. CDR3 length equals 15 residues. V was pared by 8 bases and J by 1 base, with 7 bases of the junction left unmatched. For the CDR3, the DNA is TGTGCCAGCCAGAAAAGCGGGGGTTCCTACAATGAGCAGTTCTTC. Encoded protein: CASQKSGGSYNEQFF.

The CDR3 DNA sequence: TGTGCCAGCAGCTTAGACGACAGCTGGGGCTATGGCTACACCTTC. Its translation: CASSLDDSWGYGYTF. The rearrangement links TRBV7-9 to TRBJ1-2; weak D call: TRBD1 (5 bases). Germline-derived CDR1 and CDR2 are SEHNR and FQNEAQ (reference sequence). The CDR3 sequence is 15 residues long. Trimming left V 1 base short and J 4 bases short, with 13 bases between. Supplemented by reference TRBV7-9 and TRBJ1-2, the full variable domain reads DTGVSQNPRHKITKRGQNVTFRCDPISEHNRLYWYRQTLGQGPEFLTYFQNEAQLEKSRLLSDRFSAERPKGSFSTLEIQRTEQGDSAMYLCASSLDDSWGYGYTFGSGTRLTVV.

Ten or more counts support this clonotype. The gene calls are TRBV7-3 and TRBJ2-1; no clear D gene. The CDR3 loop spans 15 amino acids. Trimming took off 0 bases at V and 0 bases at J, with 6 bases between the two ends. In germline, CDR1 is SGHTA, CDR2 FQGTGA. The CDR3 loop reads CASSLTWVSYNEQFF. The CDR3 DNA reads TGTGCCAGCAGCTTAACCTGGGTCTCCTACAATGAGCAGTTCTTC.

There are many counts of this clonotype. The chain is built from TRBV7-8 and TRBJ1-3; perhaps TRBD1 as D (6 bases). In germline, CDR1 is SGHVS, CDR2 FQNEAQ. This CDR3 region has 19 residues. Trimming stripped 6 bases from V and 0 bases from J, with 24 bases between. DNA of the CDR3: TGTGCCAGCAGGGAAACAGGGACCTACCCCGCTACCTCTGGAAACACCATATATTTT. Residues: CASRETGTYPATSGNTIYF.

This clonotype has just one count. V is TRBV9 and J is TRBJ1-4; D may be TRBD1 (5 bases). The germline CDR1 and CDR2 sequences are SGDLS and YYNGEE. The CDR3 spans 13 residues. Between the trimmed V and J ends, which lost 4 bases and 7 bases, there was a span of 11 bases. This CDR3 is CASSSGTSEKLFF. In DNA form, the CDR3 reads TGTGCCAGCAGCTCCGGGACGTCTGAAAAACTGTTTTTT.

This chain joins TRBV6-2 or TRBV6-3 and TRBJ2-7; 12 bases match TRBD2. The germline V gene encodes CDR1 MNHEY and CDR2 SVGEGT. The CDR3 runs to 15 residues. V shed 6 bases, J shed 4 bases, and the junction held 7 bases outside the gene matches. CDR3 bases: TGTGCCAGCAGGCCCCTAGCGGGAGGGCCGTACGAGCAGTACGTC. Its translation is CASRPLAGGPYEQYV.

This clonotype was seen many times. This CDR3 is CASSLELAGPTQYF. As DNA, the CDR3 is TGTGCCAGCAGCTTAGAACTAGCGGGCCCTACGCAGTATTTT. The chain has TRBV7-2 and TRBJ2-3; TRBD2 matches at 9 bases. After removal of 1 base from V and 8 bases from J, the junction contained 4 bases not matched to a gene. Looked up from germline, CDR1 is SGHTA and CDR2 is FQGNSA. The CDR3 is made up of 14 amino acids.

This clonotype turned up a few times. The CDR3 spells CASSAGQFF. The CDR3 DNA follows: TGTGCCAGCAGCGCGGGGCAGTTCTTC. The chain couples TRBV7-2 to TRBJ2-1; possible D gene TRBD2, 5 bases. CDR1 SGHTA and CDR2 FQGNSA come from the germline V gene. The CDR3 is 9 residues long. Trimming took off 5 bases at V and 12 bases at J, with 5 bases between the two ends.

The rearrangement joins TRBV6-6 to TRBJ1-2; D might be TRBD1 (6 bases). The CDR3 is 17 residues long. Looked up from germline, CDR1 is MNHNY and CDR2 is SVGAGI (reference sequence). Trimming took off 0 bases at V and 0 bases at J, with 14 bases between the two ends. CDR3 loop: CASSYSSGGRANYGYTF. The CDR3 DNA sequence: TGTGCCAGCAGTTACTCGAGCGGGGGCAGGGCTAACTATGGCTACACCTTC.

The chain couples TRBV6-1 to TRBJ2-5, with 8 nucleotides matching TRBD1. This CDR3 spans 13 amino acids. Germline CDR1 and CDR2: MNHNS and SASEGT. Trimming took 11 bases from V and 2 from J; bases not matched to a gene: 7. The CDR3 loop reads CACGQGIQETQYF. The DNA of the CDR3 is TGTGCCTGCGGACAGGGCATACAAGAGACCCAGTACTTC.

This clonotype was counted at least ten times. This chain joins TRBV28 and TRBJ1-2; TRBD1 aligns across 12 bases. In germline, CDR1 is MDHEN, CDR2 SYDVKM. The CDR3 spans 14 residues. V lost 5 bases, J lost 8 bases, and 6 bases stayed unmatched. Here the CDR3 reads CASSTGTGGWGYTF. CDR3 in DNA: TGTGCCAGCAGTACCGGGACAGGGGGCTGGGGCTACACCTTC.

The table lists this clonotype with a few counts. The chain has TRBV6-5 and TRBJ2-2; D is uncertain. The ends were cut back, 0 bases at V and 3 bases at J, with 2 bases in the middle. This CDR3 has 13 amino acids. The germline CDR1 and CDR2 sequences are MNHEY and SVGAGI. The CDR3 DNA reads as TGTGCCAGCAGTTACTCGTACACCGGGGAGCTGTTTTTT. Translation: CASSYSYTGELFF.

This clonotype was detected many times. V usage is TRBV7-2 and J usage is TRBJ1-1; D is perhaps TRBD1 (6 bases). CDR3 size: 15 residues. V was shortened by 2 bases and J by 5 bases, with 15 bases between the two germline ends. Germline V CDR1 and CDR2: SGHTA, FQGNSA. The CDR3 loop is CASSLLRSRGTEAFF. The CDR3 nucleotides read TGTGCCAGCAGCTTACTCAGGTCCAGGGGTACTGAAGCTTTCTTT.

This clonotype was seen ten or more times. The rearrangement links TRBV28 to TRBJ2-3; 11 bases match TRBD2. The CDR3 runs to 14 residues. The germline V gene encodes CDR1 MDHEN and CDR2 SYDVKM. J was trimmed by 5 bases and V by 8 bases; bases with no gene match: 6. The CDR3 DNA is TGTGCCAGCGGTAGCGGGAGGGCAAAAGATACGCAGTATTTT. Translating it yields CASGSGRAKDTQYF.

There are a few counts of this clonotype. The gene calls are TRBV28 and TRBJ1-1; TRBD1 might be the D (5 bases). V lost 9 bases and J lost 3, with 14 bases in between. This CDR3 comprises 13 residues. Germline CDR1 is MDHEN and CDR2 is SYDVKM. The CDR3: CASLNPGYTEAFF. CDR3 nucleotide sequence: TGTGCCAGTTTGAATCCAGGGTACACTGAAGCTTTCTTT. The whole variable domain, remainder taken from reference TRBV28 and TRBJ1-1, is DVKVTQSSRYLVKRTGEKVFLECVQDMDHENMFWYRQDPGLGLRLIYFSYDVKMKEKGDIPEGYSVSREKKERFSLILESASTNQTSMYLCASLNPGYTEAFFGQGTRLTVV.

This clonotype has ten or more counts. The chain couples TRBV7-6 to TRBJ2-1, with D unresolved. CDR1 is SGHVS, CDR2 FNYEAQ, per germline. This CDR3 region has 15 residues. The V and J ends lost 5 bases and 1 base respectively, with 12 bases between them. The CDR3 spells CASSPSSYSYNEQFF. The CDR3 region has the DNA TGTGCCAGCAGCCCTTCTAGTTATTCCTACAATGAGCAGTTCTTC.